A selection of T cell receptor beta chains follows, all from one sample in a study of T cells in Graves' hyperthyroidism and ophthalmopathy. TCRdb independently ran MiXCR on the multiplex PCR reads; one entry per CDR3 protein. The sample yields some 300,000 distinct CDR3 sequences, approximately 15% seen once. The specimen was blood. The receptors come from a young man with Graves' hyperthyroidism. The CDR3 runs from the conserved cysteine through the conserved F or W. Each record gives: D gene, V gene, clone size, J gene, CDR3 DNA, CDR3 protein. D genes are given only for firm matches. The size of a clone is reported for some rows only, either as once, few or many, or as a class for expanded clones.

-,TRBV27,-,TRBJ1-4,TGTGCCAGCAGATCAAATTTTGCTAATGAAAAACTGTTTTTT,CASRSNFANEKLFF
-,TRBV7-9,-,TRBJ2-2,TGTGCCAGCAGCTTCCGACTAACAGAGGCCGGGGAGCTGTTTTTT,CASSFRLTEAGELFF
-,TRBV7-9,many,TRBJ2-7,TGTGCCAGCAGCTTATTGGAGGTCCGAGACGAGCAGTACTTC,CASSLLEVRDEQYF
-,TRBV24-1,many,TRBJ1-1,TGTGCCACCAGCCTCGGACAGAACACTGAAGCTTTCTTT,CATSLGQNTEAFF
TRBD2,TRBV5-1,many,TRBJ2-1,TGCGCCAGCAGCTTAAATGGACTAGCTGGAGGGAGATACGAGCAGTTCTTC,CASSLNGLAGGRYEQFF
-,TRBV4-1,-,TRBJ2-5,TGCGCCAGCAGCCCTATGATCGGCAGGGGGGAAGAGACCCAGTACTTC,CASSPMIGRGEETQYF
TRBD1,TRBV6-1,few,TRBJ1-5,TGTGCCAGCAGGGGACAGGGGAACAATCAGCCCCAGCATTTT,CASRGQGNNQPQHF
-,TRBV7-6,few,TRBJ2-1,TGTGCCAGCAGCTTAGGTCCAGCGGTGTACAATGAGCAGTTCTTC,CASSLGPAVYNEQFF
TRBD2,TRBV12-3/TRBV12-4,many,TRBJ2-7,TGTGCCAGCAGCGAGGGTCTAGCGGGACTATACGAGCAGTACTTC,CASSEGLAGLYEQYF
TRBD1,TRBV5-1,many,TRBJ2-1,TGCGCCAGCAGCCGGACAGGGGTTAACTACAATGAGCAGTTCTTC,CASSRTGVNYNEQFF
-,TRBV6-1,many,TRBJ1-1,TGTGCCAGCACTTCGAACACTGAAGCTTTCTTT,CASTSNTEAFF
-,TRBV5-6,-,TRBJ1-3,TGTGCCAGCAGCTTGGTCGGTCGAGGGCCCGGAAACACCATATATTTT,CASSLVGRGPGNTIYF
-,TRBV2,many,TRBJ2-3,TGTGCCAGCAGTGAAAGTTTCATAGGAGCAGATACGCAGTATTTT,CASSESFIGADTQYF
-,TRBV28,many,TRBJ1-5,TGTGCCAGCAGTCCCCCGGGCCGCCGGGAACCCCAGCATTTT,CASSPPGRREPQHF
-,TRBV3-1,many,TRBJ2-4,TGTGCCAGCAGCCCGGGCGGCGGAGTCGAGTACTTC,CASSPGGGVEYF
TRBD2,TRBV6-1,many,TRBJ2-7,TGTGCCAGTCGGGGGGCGGGAGGAAAGGACGGTTACGAGCAGTACTTC,CASRGAGGKDGYEQYF
TRBD1,TRBV3-1,few,TRBJ2-7,TGTGCCAGCTCCGCAGGGACAGGGGCATCCTACGAGCAGTACTTC,CASSAGTGASYEQYF
-,TRBV24-1,-,TRBJ2-3,TGTGCCACCGCCGGAAGAGCAAACACAGATACGCAGTATTTT,CATAGRANTDTQYF
TRBD2,TRBV9,few,TRBJ2-2,TGTGCCAGCAGCGTGAGACCCGCGGGGGGCGGGAACACCGGGGAGCTGTTTTTT,CASSVRPAGGGNTGELFF
-,TRBV27,few,TRBJ2-5,TGTGCCAGCAGTGTCTCCGGGGACTGGGAGACCCAGTACTTC,CASSVSGDWETQYF
TRBD1,TRBV7-9,-,TRBJ2-7,TGTGCCAGCAGCACCCGGACAGGAGGCGAGCAGTACTTC,CASSTRTGGEQYF
TRBD2,TRBV6-2/TRBV6-3,few,TRBJ2-1,TGTGCCAGCAGTTTGAGAACGGGACTAGCGGGAGGGTTTAGGAGTGAGCAGTTCTTC,CASSLRTGLAGGFRSEQFF
-,TRBV20-1,few,TRBJ2-3,TGCAGTGCTAGAGATCGAGACAGGTGGAGAAGGACAGATACGCAGTATTTT,CSARDRDRWRRTDTQYF
-,TRBV9,many,TRBJ2-2,TGTGCCAGCAGCGGGACGGGGGTCAACACCGGGGAGCTGTTTTTT,CASSGTGVNTGELFF
-,TRBV27,-,TRBJ1-1,TGTGCCAGCAGTTTATCGAGGGTTGCTGAAGCTTTCTTT,CASSLSRVAEAFF
TRBD1,TRBV12-3/TRBV12-4,many,TRBJ2-1,TGTGCCAGCAGTTTCGGGACAGGGATTACCAATGAGCAGTTCTTC,CASSFGTGITNEQFF
-,TRBV6-1,many,TRBJ2-7,TGTGCCAGCAGTCCAGGGGAGGACTACGAGCAGTACTTC,CASSPGEDYEQYF
-,TRBV7-2,few,TRBJ2-2,TGTGCCAGCAGCTCCCTAGGCACCGGGGAGCTGTTTTTT,CASSSLGTGELFF
-,TRBV6-4,few,TRBJ2-1,TGTGCCAGCAGTCGGGCCCCCAGCAATGAGCAGTTCTTC,CASSRAPSNEQFF
TRBD1,TRBV6-1,many,TRBJ2-2,TGTGCCAGCAGTGATGGGACAGGCCTCCCTGGGGAGCTGTTTTTT,CASSDGTGLPGELFF
-,TRBV9,-,TRBJ2-3,TGTGCCAGCAGCGTAGCCCTTGGCTACACAGATACGCAGTATTTT,CASSVALGYTDTQYF
-,TRBV10-3,few,TRBJ1-2,TGTGCCATACGTCCTATATCCGACACCTATGGCTACACCTTC,CAIRPISDTYGYTF
-,TRBV27,many,TRBJ2-1,TGTGCCAGCAGTCCTTTTGGGGATGAGCAGTTCTTC,CASSPFGDEQFF
TRBD1,TRBV7-3,-,TRBJ2-3,TGTGCCAGCAGCCCTCAGGGGGTGGATACGCAGTATTTT,CASSPQGVDTQYF
-,TRBV7-2,many,TRBJ2-4,TGTGCCAGCAGCAGGGACCGAAACATTCAGTACTTC,CASSRDRNIQYF
-,TRBV7-3,few,TRBJ2-2,TGTGCCAGCAGTTGGGGATCCCCCGGGGAGCTGTTTTTT,CASSWGSPGELFF
-,TRBV27,-,TRBJ1-1,TGTGCCAGCAGCTCCGGGACGGAAGATGAAGCTTTCTTT,CASSSGTEDEAFF
TRBD1,TRBV28,-,TRBJ1-1,TGCGCCAGCAGTCCTATGGATGGGACAGCTACAGAAGCTCTCTTT,CASSPMDGTATEALF
-,TRBV5-6,few,TRBJ2-1,TGTGCCAGCAGCTTGGTGACTCCCGGGGACAATGAGCAGTTCTTC,CASSLVTPGDNEQFF
-,TRBV11-2,many,TRBJ2-7,TGTGCCAGCAGCTATACAGGGGAGCAGTACTTC,CASSYTGEQYF
-,TRBV5-1,many,TRBJ2-5,TGCGCCAGCAGCCCCCGCAGGACGGAAGAGACCCAGTACTTC,CASSPRRTEETQYF
TRBD2,TRBV5-1,many,TRBJ2-3,TGCGCCAGCAGCTTGGGACTAGCGGTCAGCACAGATACGCAGTATTTT,CASSLGLAVSTDTQYF